The entry that follows covers one T cell receptor beta chain sequence. Clones were read by immunoSEQ multiplex PCR, and TCRdb kept only the in-frame ones, dropping some. The data hold around 340,000 clones, with around 89% observed a single time. Noted treatment: around 19 received Ad26.COV2.S at low or high dose, single or two shots; about five received placebo; per-sample allocation not given. All samples were drawn on day 63, counting from the first vaccine or placebo injection. This Boston cohort included adults aged 18-55 years. The sample belongs to a study of Ad26.COV2.S vaccination and SARS-CoV-2 variants. This CDR3 has 11 amino acids. V lost 2 bases and J 12 bases, leaving 10 bases between the germline ends. Germline V gives CDR1 SEHNR, CDR2 FQNEAQ (reference sequence).

The source of this sequence is a person aged 18-65 years who received the Ad26.COV2.S COVID-19 vaccine or a placebo. This chain connects TRBV7-9 to TRBJ1-1; TRBD1 is a possible D gene (5 bases). The sample here was peripheral blood, taken in a trial of Ad26.COV2.S vaccine versus placebo. CDR3 coding DNA: TGTGCCAGCAGCTTATTGGGGGGAACTTTCTTT. Amino acids: CASSLLGGTFF.